This TCR beta chain was observed in a study of vaccination and CD4 T cells after COVID-19. Overall study: Post-COVID specimens were obtained a median 101 days after diagnosis (range 35 to 161).

Cultured CD4+ T cell DNA was sequenced using the Oncomine TCR Beta short-read assay. TCRdb passed the PCR reads through MiXCR, listing each CDR3 protein once. Among about 20,000 distinct CDR3 sequences, approximately 40% were seen once, and the ten largest hold roughly a tenth. Study-wide results and caveats: Convalescent patients showed a median about 90% of reactive clones that were seen only post-vaccination. Within convalescent individuals, 304 out of 307 vaccine-specific clones proved to be spike mono-reactive.

Deletions cut 9 bases from V and 3 bases from J, with 5 bases between. Per germline, CDR1 SNHLY and CDR2 FYNNEI. This CDR3 region has 10 residues. Sample time point: late sampling 161 to 241 days after vaccination in three convalescent patients. The treatment denotes: roughly 11-day PBMC culture with coronavirus spike peptide pools or control peptides (ViraFEST assay). Culture proceeded for less than 11 days, and CD4+ T cells were then isolated by negative selection. Remarks on this clonotype: Its antigen is as yet unknown.

This receptor was identified in a human donor who had recovered from COVID-19. The sample consisted of CD4+ T cells from blood, cultured in vitro, taken about 7 months after SARS-CoV-2 vaccination. This chain uses TRBV2 with TRBJ2-5; D is ambiguous. The CDR3 loop is CASEEETQYF. Here the CDR3 DNA reads TGTGCCAGTGAAGAAGAGACCCAGTACTTC.